The entry that follows covers one T cell receptor beta chain sequence. Antigen specificity is unknown. Profiled with immunoSEQ multiplex PCR; TCRdb holds only in-frame clones, not every one. Of 90,000 to 120,000 clones in the sample, about 90% were seen once. The sample comes from a study of T cell responses to AZD1222 COVID-19 vaccine. Regarding the study as a whole: The donors showed a predominance of white British ancestry and of females, with possible underestimation of clonal diversity.

The CDR3 extends over 13 amino acids. Germline-derived CDR1 and CDR2 are SGHAT and FQNNGV. Trimming took off 5 bases at V and 0 bases at J, with 7 bases between the two ends. The receptor was derived from an adult in good health. The chain combines TRBV11-2 with TRBJ1-1, with TRBD1 as a possible D gene (5 bases). Sequences were derived from peripheral blood, sampled on day 0 of AZD1222 vaccination. The CDR3 coding sequence is TGTGCCAGCAGCCGAGGGGTGAACACTGAAGCTTTCTTT. It translates to CASSRGVNTEAFF.